The source of this TCR beta chain is a study of shared clonotypes between healthy human individuals. Study observations and caveats: Incomplete sequencing of sorted subsets was indicated by rarefaction despite large depth. Sequencing depth was expected to affect clonotype sharing among donors.

In the case of this clone: The antigen is not known.

Here immunoSEQ multiplex PCR was the method, and the copy in TCRdb shows in-frame clones only, minus some. Among some 980,000 clones listed, around three quarters were seen once. The V segment lost 9 bases and the J segment 15 bases; nucleotides outside the gene matches: 11. CDR1 and CDR2 from the germline V gene are MDHEN and SYDVKM. The CDR3 has 13 residues. The origin of this receptor is a man aged 18 to 29 in good health. The chain employs TRBV28 and TRBJ2-1; 13 nucleotides align to TRBD2. Sequencing input: memory CD4+ T cells sorted from blood. Subset specified: CD45RA-negative fraction. The CDR3 DNA follows: TGTGCCAGTAAGGTCAGGACTAGCGGGGGTCTGTTCTTC. This codes for CASKVRTSGGLFF.